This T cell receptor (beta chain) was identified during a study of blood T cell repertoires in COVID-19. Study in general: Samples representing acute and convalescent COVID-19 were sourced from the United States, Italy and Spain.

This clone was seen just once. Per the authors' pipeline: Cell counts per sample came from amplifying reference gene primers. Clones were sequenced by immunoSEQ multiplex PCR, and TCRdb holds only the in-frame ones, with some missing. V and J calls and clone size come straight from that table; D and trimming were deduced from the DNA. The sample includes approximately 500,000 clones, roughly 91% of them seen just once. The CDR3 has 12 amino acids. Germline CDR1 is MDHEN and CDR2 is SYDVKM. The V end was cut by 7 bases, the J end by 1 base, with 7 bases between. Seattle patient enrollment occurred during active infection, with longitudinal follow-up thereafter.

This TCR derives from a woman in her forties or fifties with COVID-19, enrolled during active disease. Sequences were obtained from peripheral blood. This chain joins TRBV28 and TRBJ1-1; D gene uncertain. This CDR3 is CASTLQNTEAFF. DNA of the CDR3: TGTGCCAGCACACTCCAGAACACTGAAGCTTTCTTT.